Given below is one TCR beta chain in context. Its antigen is unidentified. The sample belongs to a study of T cell responses to AZD1222 COVID-19 vaccine. Overall study findings and caveats: Donors in the cohort were predominantly white British and more often female, and clonal diversity was possibly underestimated.

CDR3 length equals 14 residues. Germline values: CDR1 LNHDA, CDR2 SQIVND (reference sequence). V lost 5 bases, J lost 3 bases, and 11 bases lay in between. Generated by immunoSEQ multiplex PCR, the TCRdb table keeps only in-frame clones and is missing some. This sample yields about 160,000 clones, of which 80% to 90% are seen a single time; around 6.9% belongs to the top ten. Material: peripheral blood, obtained on day 0 of AZD1222 vaccination. The sequence derives from an adult in good health. This rearrangement joins TRBV19 to TRBJ1-3; D perhaps matches TRBD1 (6 bases). The CDR3 coding sequence is TGTGCCAGTAGTCCTACAGGGAATGGAAACACCATATATTTT. It yields the protein CASSPTGNGNTIYF.